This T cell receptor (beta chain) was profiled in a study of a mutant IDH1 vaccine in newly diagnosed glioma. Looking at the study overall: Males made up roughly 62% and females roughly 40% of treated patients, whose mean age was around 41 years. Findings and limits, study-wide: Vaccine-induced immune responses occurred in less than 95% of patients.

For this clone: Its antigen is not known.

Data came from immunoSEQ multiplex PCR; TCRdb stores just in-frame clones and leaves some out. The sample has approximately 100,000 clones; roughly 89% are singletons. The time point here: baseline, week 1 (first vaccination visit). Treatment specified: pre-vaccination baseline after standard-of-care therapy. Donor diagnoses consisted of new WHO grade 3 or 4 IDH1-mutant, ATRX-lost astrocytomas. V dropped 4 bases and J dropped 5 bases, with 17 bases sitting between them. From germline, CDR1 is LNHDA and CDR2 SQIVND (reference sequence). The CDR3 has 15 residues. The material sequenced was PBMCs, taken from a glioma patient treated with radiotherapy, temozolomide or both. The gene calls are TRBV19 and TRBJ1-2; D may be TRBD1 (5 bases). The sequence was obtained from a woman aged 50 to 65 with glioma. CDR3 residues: CASSTTARQGYGYTF. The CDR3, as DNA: TGTGCCAGTAGTACGACAGCAAGACAAGGTTATGGCTACACCTTC.